This TCR beta chain stems from a study of shared clonotypes between healthy human individuals. Study-wide context: The plates for each donor numbered three CD4 naive, three CD4 memory, two CD8 naive and one CD8 memory. Study observations and caveats: Depth of sequencing was expected to influence donor clonotype sharing.

Sorted-subset replicate PCRs used 150 to 200 ng DNA, approximately 27,000 T cell genomes. Authors' data handling: From ImmunoSEQ came sequences covering only the junction and carrying no quality scores, so filtering differed. Measured with immunoSEQ multiplex PCR; TCRdb has only the in-frame clones, and not every one. V, J and clone size were drawn from that table, and D and trimming were deduced from the DNA. The data show about 1 million clones, with around four fifths seen just once and about 1.5% held by the top ten. Turning to this clone: Its matching antigen is unknown.

The sequencing sample was made of memory CD4+ T cells sorted from blood. The subset: CD45RA-negative fraction. This TCR was sampled from a man younger than 35 in good health.

CDR3 protein: CASGRASGGTDTQYF. The CDR3 region has the DNA TGTGCCAGCGGCCGGGCTAGCGGGGGCACAGATACGCAGTATTTT. The chain couples TRBV25-1 to TRBJ2-3; 9 bases map to TRBD2. V trimming: 8 bases; J trimming: 1 base; junction bases outside the gene matches: 7. CDR1 MGHDK and CDR2 SYGVNS come from the germline V gene. CDR3 length: 15 amino acids. The full variable domain, rest sourced from reference TRBV25-1 and TRBJ2-3, is EADIYQTPRYLVIGTGKKITLECSQTMGHDKMYWYQQDPGMELHLIHYSYGVNSTEKGDLSSESTVSRIRTEHFPLTLESARPSHTSQYLCASGRASGGTDTQYFGPGTRLTVL.